This TCR beta chain was sequenced during a study of vaccination and CD4 T cells after COVID-19. Treatment given: approximately 9-day PBMC culture with coronavirus spike peptide pools or control peptides (ViraFEST assay). The V gene lost 2 bases and the J gene lost 5 bases, with 7 bases spanning the gap. The CDR3 consists of 13 residues. The V gene's germline CDR1 is SGHDT and CDR2 YYEEEE. Remarks on this clonotype: Antigen specificity is unknown.

Cultured CD4+ T-cell DNA underwent Oncomine TCR Beta short-read sequencing. MiXCR, applied by TCRdb to the PCR reads, yields one record per CDR3 protein. The sample lists under 15,000 distinct CDR3 sequences, about 50% occurring once. Sequencing was performed on CD4+ T cells from blood, cultured in vitro. The chain combines TRBV5-6 with TRBJ2-2; D not resolved. The source is a human donor who had recovered from COVID-19. CDR3 region: CASSFGQTGELFF. CDR3 nucleotide sequence: TGTGCCAGCAGCTTCGGCCAGACCGGGGAGCTGTTTTTT. The whole variable domain, remainder taken from reference TRBV5-6 and TRBJ2-2, is DAGVTQSPTHLIKTRGQQVTLRCSPKSGHDTVSWYQQALGQGPQFIFQYYEEEERQRGNFPDRFSGHQFPNYSSELNVNALLLGDSALYLCASSFGQTGELFFGEGSRLTVL.